Shown below are 21 T cell receptor beta chains from a single sample sequenced in a study of a mutant IDH1 vaccine in newly diagnosed glioma. Which antigens these TCRs recognize remains unknown. Documented time point: week 23, last vaccination. In every dose of vaccine, 300 ug of mutant IDH1 20-mer peptide was given alongside topical imiquimod. Profiling relied on immunoSEQ multiplex PCR, and the TCRdb table lists in-frame clones only, not all of them. The sample lists about 55,000 clones, 80% seen once, with 6.2% in the top ten. The sequences come from PBMCs, collected from a glioma patient whose treatment included an IDH1 peptide vaccine. Receptor source: a man between 40 and 49 years old with glioma.

The genes are TRBV4-1 and TRBJ2-7; unclear D gene. The germline V gene has CDR1 MGHRA and CDR2 YSYEKL. The length of the CDR3 is 15 residues. Trimming removed 1 base at V and 3 bases at J, with 13 bases between. CDR3 amino acids: CASSQVPTADYEQYF. The CDR3 nucleotides read TGCGCCAGCAGCCAAGTTCCGACCGCGGACTACGAGCAGTACTTC.

This chain joins TRBV29-1 and TRBJ1-2; D uncertain. CDR1 is SQVTM and CDR2 is ANQGSEA in the germline V gene. The CDR3 totals 12 residues. Between the trimmed V and J ends, which lost 6 bases and 3 bases, there was a span of 11 bases. The CDR3 nucleotides are TGCAGCGTGTCCCAGGCAGACTATGGCTACACCTTC. Translating it yields CSVSQADYGYTF.

V is TRBV19 and J is TRBJ2-1; no clear D gene. In germline, CDR1 is LNHDA, CDR2 SQIVND (reference sequence). The CDR3 has 15 residues. Trimming left V 8 bases short and J 8 bases short, with 22 bases between. The CDR3 here is CASATDRALVDEQFF. Written as DNA, the CDR3 is TGTGCCAGTGCCACTGACCGAGCTTTGGTGGATGAGCAGTTCTTC.

This clone was seen only once. This sequence joins TRBV4-1 and TRBJ2-7; 9 nucleotides line up with TRBD1. The germline CDR1 and CDR2 sequences are MGHRA and YSYEKL. The CDR3 has 15 amino acids. V was pared by 0 bases and J by 7 bases, with 7 bases of the junction left unmatched. This CDR3 reads CASSQEDRGAGEQYF. DNA for the CDR3: TGCGCCAGCAGCCAAGAGGACAGGGGAGCCGGAGAGCAGTACTTC.

This chain joins TRBV5-5 and TRBJ1-4; possible D gene TRBD1, 6 bases. The CDR3 covers 15 residues. Trimming pared 4 bases from V and 0 bases from J, leaving 10 bases between. Per germline, CDR1 SGHKS and CDR2 YYEKEE (reference sequence). The CDR3 DNA follows: TGTGCCAGCAGCGGGGGCGGAACAACTAATGAAAAACTGTTTTTT. The encoded protein is CASSGGGTTNEKLFF.

The rearrangement uses TRBV7-9 and TRBJ2-6; the D gene is possibly TRBD1 (5 bases). Germline CDR1 SEHNR, CDR2 FQNEAQ (reference sequence). The CDR3 runs to 19 residues. V was pared by 3 bases and J by 4 bases, with 22 bases between. DNA for the CDR3: TGTGCCAGCAGCTTCACGGTCGCCAGGGCTTCGGTAGGGGCCAACGTCCTGACTTTC. Translating gives CASSFTVARASVGANVLTF. Variable domain in full (rest from reference TRBV7-9 and TRBJ2-6): DTGVSQNPRHKITKRGQNVTFRCDPISEHNRLYWYRQTLGQGPEFLTYFQNEAQLEKSRLLSDRFSAERPKGSFSTLEIQRTEQGDSAMYLCASSFTVARASVGANVLTFGAGSRLTVL.

CDR3 amino acids: CAWSGMIRGYEQYF. The CDR3 coding sequence is TGTGCCTGGAGTGGAATGATCAGGGGCTACGAGCAGTACTTC. The gene calls are TRBV30 and TRBJ2-7, with a possible D match to TRBD1 (6 bases). The CDR3 is 14 amino acids. CDR1 is GTSNPN, CDR2 SVGIG, per germline (reference sequence). The V end lost 1 base, the J end lost 3 bases, and 13 bases lay between the germline ends.

V gene TRBV6-5 combines with J gene TRBJ1-3; D remains unclear. Germline CDR1 MNHEY, CDR2 SVGAGI. The CDR3 consists of 16 residues. Between the trimmed V and J ends, which lost 0 bases and 2 bases, there was a span of 11 bases. CDR3 DNA: TGTGCCAGCAGTTACTCGTCGGGTGCGGCTGGAAACACCATATATTTT. It translates to CASSYSSGAAGNTIYF.

The chain joins TRBV6-4 to TRBJ1-1; no firm D call. Germline V lookup: CDR1 MRHNA, CDR2 SNTAGT. The length of the CDR3 is 14 residues. V shed 5 bases and J shed 1 base, with 11 bases lying between them. This CDR3 reads CASSLSASNTEAFF. The CDR3 DNA sequence: TGTGCCAGCAGTCTGTCCGCCTCGAACACTGAAGCTTTCTTT.

The chain couples TRBV7-8 to TRBJ1-2, with D perhaps TRBD1 (5 bases). The CDR3 extends over 14 amino acids. CDR1 is SGHVS, CDR2 FQNEAQ, per germline. The V and J ends lost 4 bases and 4 bases respectively, with 13 bases between them. In nucleotides, the CDR3 is TGTGCCAGCAGCTCCTCAGGGATGGGCTATGGCTACACCTTC. Its translation: CASSSSGMGYGYTF.

This chain connects TRBV5-8 to TRBJ2-7; 8 nucleotides agree with TRBD1. Trimming at V came to 4 bases and at J to 1 base, leaving 7 bases not matched to a gene. This CDR3 has 15 residues. CDR1 is SGHTS and CDR2 is YDEGEE in the germline V gene. CDR3 nucleotides: TGTGCCAGCAGCGGCCCGACAGGGGTATCCTACGAGCAGTACTTC. It is translated as CASSGPTGVSYEQYF.

This clone has more than one count but fewer than ten. The V and J genes are TRBV7-8 and TRBJ1-1, with 11 bases aligning to TRBD1. Germline V gene lookup returns CDR1 SGHVS and CDR2 FQNEAQ. The V segment lost 6 bases and the J segment 5 bases; nucleotides outside the gene matches: 2. This CDR3 has 13 amino acids. This CDR3 reads CASRGDRGTEAFF. CDR3 in DNA: TGTGCCAGCAGAGGGGACAGGGGGACTGAAGCTTTCTTT.

The CDR3 loop reads CASSYQGRGTEAFF. DNA for the CDR3: TGTGCCAGCAGTTACCAGGGAAGGGGCACTGAAGCTTTCTTT. This sequence joins TRBV6-5 and TRBJ1-1; maybe TRBD1 (5 bases). This CDR3 comprises 14 residues. Trimming took 2 bases from V and 4 from J, leaving 11 bases between them. Germline loops: CDR1 MNHEY, CDR2 SVGAGI.

The chain uses TRBV6-1 and TRBJ2-7; perhaps TRBD1 as D (5 bases). The germline gives CDR1 MNHNS, CDR2 SASEGT. The V end was cut by 6 bases, the J end by 3 bases, with 6 bases between. This CDR3 is 11 amino acids long. This CDR3 is CASRDNYEQYF. CDR3 in DNA: TGTGCCAGCAGGGACAACTACGAGCAGTACTTC.

J is TRBJ2-7 and V is TRBV6-6, with 11 bases lining up with TRBD2. The CDR3 runs 14 residues. Losses at the gene ends were 6 bases for V and 6 bases for J; bases not matched to a gene: 7. Germline values: CDR1 MNHNY, CDR2 SVGAGI (reference sequence). The CDR3 sequence: CASSFPGTSGEQYF. The CDR3, as DNA: TGTGCCAGCAGCTTTCCCGGGACTAGCGGCGAGCAGTACTTC.

The chain is built from TRBV6-1 and TRBJ2-2, with D perhaps assigned TRBD1 or TRBD2 (5 bases each). The CDR3 runs 14 residues. CDR1 is MNHNS and CDR2 is SASEGT in the germline V gene. Trimming shortened V by 1 base and J by 8 bases, and 11 bases separated the two germline ends. The CDR3 sequence: CASSEDRRTGELFF. Here the CDR3 DNA reads TGTGCCAGCAGTGAAGATAGGAGGACAGGGGAGCTGTTTTTT.

V and J are TRBV30 and TRBJ1-6; D not resolved. Germline CDR1 reads GTSNPN; CDR2 reads SVGIG (reference sequence). Between the trimmed V and J ends, which lost 8 bases and 0 bases, there was a span of 17 bases. The CDR3 is 16 amino acids. The CDR3 here is CASRRDTSSYNSPLHF. Here the CDR3 DNA reads TGTGCCAGTCGGAGGGATACCAGCTCCTATAATTCACCCCTCCACTTT.

V and J are TRBV6-5 and TRBJ1-5; D not resolved. CDR3 length: 13 amino acids. V shed 3 bases and J shed 0 bases, with 3 bases lying between them. The germline V gene encodes CDR1 MNHEY and CDR2 SVGAGI. The CDR3 DNA reads as TGTGCCAGCAGTTATGTTAGCAATCAGCCCCAGCATTTT. Its translation is CASSYVSNQPQHF.

This clone has just a few counts. This sequence joins TRBV6-5 and TRBJ1-5; D might be TRBD1 (5 bases). Looked up from germline, CDR1 is MNHEY and CDR2 is SVGAGI. There are 15 residues in the CDR3. V dropped 6 bases and J dropped 2 bases, with 14 bases sitting between them. CDR3 in amino acids: CASSLSQGGNQPQHF. In DNA form, the CDR3 reads TGTGCCAGCAGCTTATCCCAGGGAGGCAATCAGCCCCAGCATTTT.

The chain couples TRBV18 to TRBJ1-6; 7 bases align to TRBD1. CDR1 and CDR2 from the germline V gene are KGHSH and LQKENI. With V trimmed by 1 base and J by 6 bases, 3 bases remained unmatched. This CDR3 has 15 residues. The CDR3 DNA reads TGTGCCAGCTCACCACGGGGACAGAGTAATTCACCCCTCCACTTT. Translation: CASSPRGQSNSPLHF.

The rearrangement uses TRBV29-1 and TRBJ2-3; the D is unclear. The CDR3 has 12 amino acids. The V end was cut by 4 bases, the J end by 7 bases, with 12 bases between. CDR1 SQVTM and CDR2 ANQGSEA come from the germline V gene. CDR3 loop: CSVGYLSNTQYF. The DNA for the CDR3 is TGCAGCGTTGGTTACCTATCGAATACGCAGTATTTT.